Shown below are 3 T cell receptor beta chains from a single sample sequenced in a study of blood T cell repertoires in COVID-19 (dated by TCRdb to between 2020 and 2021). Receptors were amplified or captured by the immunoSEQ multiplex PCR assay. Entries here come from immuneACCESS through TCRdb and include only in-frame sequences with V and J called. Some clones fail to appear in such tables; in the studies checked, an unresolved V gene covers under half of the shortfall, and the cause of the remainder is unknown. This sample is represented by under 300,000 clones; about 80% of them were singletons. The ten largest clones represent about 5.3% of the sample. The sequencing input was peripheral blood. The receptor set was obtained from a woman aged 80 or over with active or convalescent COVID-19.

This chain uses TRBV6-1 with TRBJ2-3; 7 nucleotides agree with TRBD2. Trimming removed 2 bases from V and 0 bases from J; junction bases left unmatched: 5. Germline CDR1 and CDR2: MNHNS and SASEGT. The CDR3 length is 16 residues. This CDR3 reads CASSEMGGPSTDTQYF. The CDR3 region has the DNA TGTGCCAGCAGTGAAATGGGAGGGCCTAGCACAGATACGCAGTATTTT.

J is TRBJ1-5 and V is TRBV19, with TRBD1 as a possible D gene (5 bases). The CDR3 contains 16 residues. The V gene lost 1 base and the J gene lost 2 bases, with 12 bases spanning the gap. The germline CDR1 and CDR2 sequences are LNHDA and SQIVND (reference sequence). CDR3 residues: CASSIGQRMGNQPQHF. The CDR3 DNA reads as TGTGCCAGTAGTATAGGACAGAGGATGGGCAATCAGCCCCAGCATTTT.

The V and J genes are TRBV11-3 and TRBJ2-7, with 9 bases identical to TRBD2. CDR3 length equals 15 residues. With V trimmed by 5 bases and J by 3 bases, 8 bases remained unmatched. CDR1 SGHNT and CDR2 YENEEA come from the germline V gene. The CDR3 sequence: CASSPTAGGLYEQYF. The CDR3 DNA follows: TGTGCCAGCAGCCCGACGGCGGGGGGGCTCTACGAGCAGTACTTC. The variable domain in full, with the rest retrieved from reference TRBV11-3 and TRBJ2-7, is EAGVVQSPRYKIIEKKQPVAFWCNPISGHNTLYWYLQNLGQGPELLIRYENEEAVDDSQLPKDRFSAERLKGVDSTLKIQPAELGDSAVYLCASSPTAGGLYEQYFGPGTRLTVT.